These T cell receptor beta chains were read from a single sample in a study of T cells in Graves' hyperthyroidism and ophthalmopathy. Using its own MiXCR run on the multiplex PCR reads, TCRdb lists one record per CDR3 protein. The data hold a few hundred thousand distinct CDR3 sequences, with around a fifth observed a single time. Sequenced sample: blood. Receptors originate from a woman aged 70 to 79 with Graves' ophthalmopathy. Each CDR3 is given with its conserved first and last residue. The order of the fields is V gene, J gene, clone size, D gene, CDR3 protein, CDR3 DNA. A D gene is named only where the DNA matches it firmly. Size is stated for part of the rows, as once, few or many counts, or as a class when the clone is expanded.

>TRBV6-1|TRBJ1-1|.|.
CASSDGVHTEAFF
TGTGCCAGCAGTGATGGGGTACACACTGAAGCTTTCTTT
>TRBV20-1|TRBJ2-5|.|TRBD2
CSAPASGRGEETQYF
TGCAGTGCCCCGGCTAGCGGGAGAGGCGAAGAGACCCAGTACTTC
>TRBV30|TRBJ1-1|few|.
CAWSAFSNTEAFF
TGTGCCTGGAGTGCATTCTCAAACACTGAAGCTTTCTTT
>TRBV20-1|TRBJ1-5|many|.
CSARDLVGGDQPQHF
TGCAGTGCTAGAGATTTGGTAGGGGGGGATCAGCCCCAGCATTTT
>TRBV12-3/TRBV12-4|TRBJ1-5|few|.
CASSGGQNNQPQHF
TGTGCCAGCAGTGGCGGACAGAACAATCAGCCCCAGCATTTT
>TRBV12-3/TRBV12-4|TRBJ2-1|.|.
CASSSGHLVPEQFF
TGTGCCAGCAGTTCCGGCCATTTAGTACCTGAGCAGTTCTTC
>TRBV11-2|TRBJ1-4|once|TRBD1
CASSPRTGGWEKLFF
TGTGCCAGCAGCCCGCGGACAGGGGGGTGGGAAAAACTGTTTTTT
>TRBV6-1|TRBJ1-1|.|.
CASQTPAGSAEAFF
TGTGCCAGCCAAACACCGGCGGGGAGCGCTGAAGCTTTCTTT
>TRBV5-4|TRBJ2-3|.|.
CASSTEAQGTDTQYF
TGTGCCAGCAGCACCGAGGCTCAGGGCACAGATACGCAGTATTTT
>TRBV19|TRBJ1-5|.|.
CASSPQQGNQPQHF
TGTGCCAGTAGTCCCCAACAGGGCAATCAGCCCCAGCATTTT
>TRBV5-1|TRBJ1-5|few|.
CASSLDTGSAQHF
TGCGCCAGCAGCTTGGATACAGGATCAGCCCAGCATTTT
>TRBV28|TRBJ2-7|many|TRBD1
CASSRTGVSYEQYF
TGTGCCAGCAGCAGGACAGGCGTGAGCTACGAGCAGTACTTC
>TRBV20-1|TRBJ2-3|many|TRBD2
CSALDGRGGTDTQYF
TGCAGTGCTCTTGACGGGAGGGGAGGCACAGATACGCAGTATTTT
>TRBV5-5|TRBJ2-1|few|.
CASSPRPPTNEQFF
TGTGCCAGCAGCCCCCGACCCCCAACCAATGAGCAGTTCTTC
>TRBV6-1|TRBJ1-5|few|.
CASSTPLVRGSNQPQHF
TGTGCCAGCAGTACCCCCCTGGTCCGGGGGAGCAATCAGCCCCAGCATTTT
>TRBV4-3|TRBJ1-2|.|.
CASSQVKGRGYGYTF
TGCGCCAGCAGCCAAGTGAAGGGGAGAGGCTATGGTTACACCTTC
>TRBV3-1|TRBJ2-1|few|TRBD2
CASSQAGATLHEQFF
TGTGCCAGCAGTCAAGCGGGAGCCACCCTCCATGAGCAGTTCTTC
>TRBV12-3/TRBV12-4|TRBJ1-1|many|.
CASSLEGRNTEAFF
TGTGCCAGCAGTTTAGAGGGCCGGAACACTGAAGCTTTCTTT
>TRBV7-9|TRBJ1-4|.|TRBD1
CASSLGDSFNEKLFF
TGTGCCAGCAGCTTGGGGGACAGTTTCAATGAAAAACTGTTTTTT
>TRBV2|TRBJ1-2|many|.
CASSGPGVNYGYTF
TGTGCCAGCAGTGGCCCGGGGGTTAACTATGGCTACACCTTC
>TRBV12-3/TRBV12-4|TRBJ1-1|many|.
CASSNLGRTGEAFF
TGTGCCAGCAGCAACCTTGGCCGAACAGGCGAAGCTTTCTTT
>TRBV3-1|TRBJ1-5|many|.
CASSQGSGNNQPQHF
TGTGCCAGCAGCCAGGGGAGCGGGAACAATCAGCCCCAGCATTTT
>TRBV10-3|TRBJ2-3|.|.
CAISDIGGSTDTQYF
TGTGCCATCAGTGATATCGGCGGGAGCACAGATACGCAGTATTTT
>TRBV7-8|TRBJ1-1|.|.
CASSRGRTIGTEAFF
TGTGCCAGCAGCCGGGGGCGGACAATCGGCACTGAAGCTTTCTTT
>TRBV2|TRBJ1-6|many|.
CASRAVQGSGSPLHF
TGTGCCAGCAGGGCAGTGCAGGGGTCTGGATCACCCCTCCACTTT
>TRBV12-3/TRBV12-4|TRBJ2-2|.|.
CASSPQGGELFF
TGTGCCAGCAGTCCGCAGGGTGGGGAGCTGTTTTTT
>TRBV4-1|TRBJ2-7|.|.
CASSQDPLAVSSYEQYF
TGCGCCAGCAGCCAAGATCCGCTAGCCGTTAGCTCCTACGAGCAGTACTTC
>TRBV7-3|TRBJ2-3|many|.
CASSYGPGPDTQYF
TGTGCCAGCAGCTATGGCCCGGGCCCAGATACGCAGTATTTT
>TRBV12-5|TRBJ2-7|few|TRBD2
CASGPGLARYEQYF
TGTGCTAGTGGTCCGGGACTAGCTCGGTACGAGCAGTACTTC
>TRBV30|TRBJ1-3|.|.
CAWMGRHSGNTIYF
TGTGCCTGGATGGGCAGGCACTCTGGAAACACCATATATTTT
>TRBV29-1|TRBJ2-1|.|TRBD2
CSVRGGGSYNEQFF
TGCAGCGTTCGGGGAGGCGGGAGTTACAATGAGCAGTTCTTC
>TRBV5-1|TRBJ2-1|.|.
CASSLGGQGNNEQFF
TGCGCCAGCAGCTTGGGCGGCCAGGGAAACAATGAGCAGTTCTTC
>TRBV28|TRBJ2-5|many|TRBD2
CASSQNPRLAGVARGETQYF
TGTGCCAGCAGTCAAAACCCCCGACTAGCGGGAGTCGCTAGGGGAGAGACCCAGTACTTC
>TRBV5-1|TRBJ2-2|.|TRBD2
CASSLVSSGGTGEPFF
TGCGCCAGCAGCTTGGTTTCCAGCGGGGGAACCGGGGAGCCGTTTTTT
>TRBV7-8|TRBJ1-5|many|.
CASSLGRDPHNQPQHF
TGTGCCAGCAGCTTAGGCAGGGACCCCCACAATCAGCCCCAGCATTTT
>TRBV6-5|TRBJ1-3|few|.
CASSYSSGASGNTIYF
TGTGCCAGCAGTTACTCGTCGGGGGCCTCTGGAAACACCATATATTTT
>TRBV7-3|TRBJ2-1|.|.
CASSLSGLGSYNAQFF
TGTGCCAGCAGCTTATCAGGGCTGGGGTCCTACAATGCGCAGTTCTTC
>TRBV20-1|TRBJ2-3|few|.
CSARGPSRSTDTQYF
TGCAGTGCTAGAGGTCCTAGCCGTAGCACAGATACGCAGTATTTT
>TRBV2|TRBJ2-5|.|.
CASSVNNQETQYF
TGTGCCAGCAGTGTGAACAACCAAGAGACCCAGTACTTC
>TRBV2|TRBJ1-5|.|.
CASSPGKGNQPQHF
TGTGCCAGCAGCCCCGGGAAGGGCAATCAGCCCCAGCATTTT
>TRBV20-1|TRBJ1-5|few|.
CSARGFVNQPQHF
TGCAGTGCTAGAGGATTCGTTAATCAGCCCCAGCATTTT
>TRBV10-2|TRBJ1-1|many|.
CASSITPTEAFF
TGCGCCAGCAGCATTACTCCCACTGAAGCTTTCTTT
>TRBV9|TRBJ1-2|few|.
CASSATGNDYGYTF
TGTGCCAGCAGCGCCACAGGGAACGACTATGGCTACACCTTC
>TRBV6-1|TRBJ1-1|.|.
CASIGGMNTEAFF
TGTGCCAGCATTGGGGGTATGAACACTGAAGCTTTCTTT
>TRBV28|TRBJ1-2|few|.
CASSLSNWDYGYTF
TGTGCCAGCAGTTTATCGAACTGGGACTATGGCTACACCTTC
>TRBV11-2|TRBJ2-3|.|TRBD2
CASSFLAGVSDTQYF
TGTGCCAGCAGCTTCCTAGCGGGAGTTTCAGATACGCAGTATTTT
>TRBV13|TRBJ2-5|.|TRBD2
CASSHPRTSGKETQYF
TGTGCCAGCAGCCACCCAAGGACTAGCGGGAAAGAGACCCAGTACTTC
>TRBV5-4|TRBJ2-2|.|.
CASSRDTNTGELFF
TGTGCCAGCAGCCGGGACACTAACACCGGGGAGCTGTTTTTT
>TRBV5-1|TRBJ1-2|.|.
CASSSTGRIYGYTF
TGCGCCAGCAGCTCTACAGGGAGGATCTATGGCTACACCTTC